The 15 T cell receptor beta chains below come from one sample, sequenced in a study of T-cell reconstitution after alpha-beta-depleted transplantation in children. Unique molecular identifiers were built into the TCRbeta library. TCRdb re-called the PCR reads with MiXCR, one entry per CDR3 protein. The sample has about 440,000 distinct CDR3 sequences; roughly two fifths are singletons. The sequencing used PBMCs, collected before TCRalphabeta/CD19-depleted stem cell transplant. The source is a girl aged 2 to 9 with aplastic anemia, due to receive a stem cell transplant.

This clonotype came up a few times. The V and J genes are TRBV5-1 and TRBJ2-3; 8 bases map to TRBD2. CDR1 SGHRS and CDR2 YFSETQ come from the germline V gene. The CDR3 extends over 12 amino acids. The V gene end was trimmed by 4 bases and the J gene end by 8 bases; junction bases not matched to a gene: 3. The CDR3 region has the DNA TGCGCCAGCAGCCCGCGGGAGGCTACGCAGTATTTT. It yields the protein CASSPREATQYF.

The J gene is TRBJ2-7, the V gene TRBV11-1; TRBD1 agrees at 9 bases. The length of the CDR3 is 15 residues. Germline lookup yields CDR1 SGHAT and CDR2 FQDESV (reference sequence). V lost 5 bases, J lost 0 bases, and 5 bases stayed unmatched. The CDR3 region has the DNA TGTGCCAGCAGCCGGGACAGGGCGGGCTCCTACGAGCAGTACTTC. It encodes CASSRDRAGSYEQYF.

J is TRBJ2-1 and V is TRBV7-8, with a tentative D call TRBD2 (6 bases). This CDR3 has 13 residues. Germline V gene data show CDR1 as SGHVS and CDR2 as FQNEAQ. The V and J ends lost 6 bases and 4 bases respectively, with 10 bases between them. Here the CDR3 DNA reads TGTGCCAGCAGGGCTAGCGCGTACAATGAGCAGTTCTTC. Translating it yields CASRASAYNEQFF.

The chain links TRBV28 to TRBJ2-7; 7 nucleotides agree with TRBD1. Germline-derived CDR1 and CDR2 are MDHEN and SYDVKM. This CDR3 has 15 residues. The J segment lost 0 bases and the V segment lost 6 bases, leaving 8 bases of the junction unmatched. The CDR3 protein is CASSSPGTDSYEQYF. The CDR3 DNA is TGTGCCAGCAGCTCACCCGGGACAGACTCCTACGAGCAGTACTTC.

The CDR3 reads CASSLSAAGGPYEQFF. CDR3 DNA sequence: TGTGCCAGCAGCTTATCAGCAGCGGGAGGGCCCTATGAGCAGTTCTTC. The J gene is TRBJ2-1, the V gene TRBV7-6; 10 bases fit TRBD2. Unmatched junction bases numbered 9, after V lost 2 bases and J lost 8 bases. The CDR3 is 16 amino acids. Germline V gene sequence: CDR1 SGHVS, CDR2 FNYEAQ. Full variable domain (rest looked up from reference TRBV7-6 and TRBJ2-1): GAGVSQSPRYKVTKRGQDVALRCDPISGHVSLYWYRQALGQGPEFLTYFNYEAQQDKSGLPNDRFSAERPEGSISTLTIQRTEQRDSAMYRCASSLSAAGGPYEQFFGPGTRLTVL.

This clonotype was observed a few times. This chain uses TRBV20-1 with TRBJ2-2; tentative D call: TRBD1 (6 bases). There are 15 residues in the CDR3. From germline, CDR1 is DFQATT and CDR2 SNEGSKA (reference sequence). Trimming took off 3 bases at V and 2 bases at J, with 13 bases between the two ends. DNA for the CDR3: TGCAGTGCTAGGGGGGCGACAGCTAACACCGGGGAGCTGTTTTTT. Protein sequence: CSARGATANTGELFF.

The chain couples TRBV20-1 to TRBJ2-2; D is uncertain. V lost 4 bases and J 4 bases, leaving 7 bases between the germline ends. From germline, CDR1 is DFQATT and CDR2 SNEGSKA (reference sequence). The CDR3 runs 12 residues. The CDR3, as DNA: TGCAGTGCTAATCGCCTCACCGGGGAGCTGTTTTTT. It codes for CSANRLTGELFF.

The chain couples TRBV6-1 to TRBJ2-7, with 7 bases lining up with TRBD1. The CDR3 totals 15 residues. The V gene end was trimmed by 6 bases and the J gene end by 2 bases; junction bases not matched to a gene: 10. From germline, CDR1 is MNHNS and CDR2 SASEGT. CDR3 residues: CASRRQGFFPYEQYF. The CDR3 DNA follows: TGTGCCAGCAGGCGACAGGGTTTTTTCCCCTACGAGCAGTACTTC.

This clonotype was counted at least ten times. The chain recombines TRBV28 with TRBJ2-3; weak D call: TRBD2 (6 bases). Looked up from germline, CDR1 is MDHEN and CDR2 is SYDVKM. The V gene lost 7 bases and the J gene lost 3 bases, with 17 bases spanning the gap. The CDR3 is 15 residues long. The CDR3 DNA reads as TGTGCCAGCATGATCGGAGGGAAACGGACAGATACGCAGTATTTT. Translating it yields CASMIGGKRTDTQYF.

This chain links TRBV29-1 with TRBJ2-7; 7 nucleotides line up with TRBD2. CDR3 length equals 13 residues. Germline values: CDR1 SQVTM, CDR2 ANQGSEA. V trimming: 6 bases; J trimming: 0 bases; junction bases outside the gene matches: 5. The CDR3 here is CSVTRGGSYEQYF. CDR3 DNA sequence: TGCAGCGTGACCCGCGGGGGCTCCTACGAGCAGTACTTC.

This clonotype has ten or more counts. J is TRBJ2-1 and V is TRBV3-1; TRBD2 matches at 10 bases. Losses at the gene ends were 2 bases for V and 7 bases for J; bases not matched to a gene: 5. This CDR3 comprises 15 residues. The germline CDR1 and CDR2 sequences are LGHDT and YNNKEL (reference sequence). Here the CDR3 reads CASSQLAGVGNEQFF. The CDR3 DNA is TGTGCCAGCAGCCAACTAGCGGGAGTGGGGAATGAGCAGTTCTTC.

This chain links TRBV20-1 with TRBJ2-7; a weak D match, TRBD2 (6 bases). The CDR3 is 14 residues long. Germline V gives CDR1 DFQATT, CDR2 SNEGSKA (reference sequence). V shed 5 bases and J shed 3 bases, with 17 bases lying between them. CDR3 sequence: CSALGRRGRYEQYF. The CDR3, as DNA: TGCAGTGCTCTAGGACGGCGGGGCCGCTACGAGCAGTACTTC.

In this sample, this clonotype turned up a few times. The chain joins TRBV10-3 to TRBJ2-1, with TRBD2 matching 12 bases. Per the germline V gene, CDR1 is ENHRY and CDR2 is SYGVKD. The V and J ends lost 9 bases and 7 bases, in that order; junction bases with no gene match: 10. The CDR3 is 15 residues long. CDR3 amino acids: CAIEPGTSGLNEQFF. As DNA, the CDR3 is TGTGCCATTGAGCCAGGGACTAGCGGGTTAAATGAGCAGTTCTTC.

This clonotype was seen at least ten times. The chain couples TRBV20-1 to TRBJ2-1, with 7 bases matching TRBD1. The CDR3 runs to 13 residues. CDR1 and CDR2 (germline): DFQATT, SNEGSKA (reference sequence). The V and J ends lost 3 bases and 4 bases, in that order; junction bases with no gene match: 3. The CDR3 nucleotides read TGCAGTGCTAGTGCAGGGGGTTACAATGAGCAGTTCTTC. Protein product: CSASAGGYNEQFF.

Remarks on this clonotype: One junction end does not reproduce the germline sequence, and a read error may be involved. The V gene is TRBV27, the J gene TRBJ2-7; D possibly corresponds to TRBD2 (6 bases). The CDR3 totals 19 residues. Germline V gene lookup returns CDR1 MNHEY and CDR2 SMNVEV (reference sequence). This chain's CDR3 is CASSLSFLPGLRTYYERYF. The CDR3 nucleotides are TGTGCCAGCAGTTTATCTTTTCTACCGGGACTCCGGACTTACTACGAGCGGTACTTC.